This T cell receptor (beta chain) derives from a study of blood T cells in healthy people across ages (dated by TCRdb to between 2015 and 2017). Describing the broader study: In model experiments, template switching captured roughly one uniquely barcoded TCR beta cDNA molecule for every two T cells. Donors of different ages were randomly distributed across sequencing lanes to avoid experimental bias. Using deep sequencing normalized with unique cDNA molecular identifiers, the study measured how TCR beta repertoire diversity changes with age. The donors were split into four age groups: young (average around 16 years), middle-aged (over 35), aged (roughly 68) and long-lived (under 90). For two donors (one aged 18 to 29 and one aged 80 or older), the study analyzed two additional independent replicas of 1 million unique cDNA reads from the same blood draw. Paper-wide results and their limitations: The long-lived group showed more naive CD4+ T cells, fewer expanded clones and increased TCR diversity than the aged group, suggesting age selection. As age increased, observed TCR beta diversity per million T cells dropped in a roughly linear way, and a significant reduction was already evident by age around 41. Estimates of total diversity based on one million sequenced T cells were considered lower bounds and underestimates. Since profiling was done on bulk unsorted PBMCs, naive and antigen-experienced compartments could not be conclusively compared. Observed TCR beta diversity correlated strongly with the percentage of naive T cells measured by flow cytometry. Because donor CMV infection status was unknown, age-related changes in expanded clonotypes were potentially confounded.

Donors were roughly 40 systemically healthy Caucasian individuals from Russia aged roughly 6 to 90 years. Roughly 10 milliliters of peripheral blood were collected from each donor into EDTA-treated Vacutainer tubes. PBMCs were isolated by Ficoll-Paque density-gradient centrifugation, with at least 7 million obtained per sample. Total RNA was extracted from PBMCs with Trizol reagent, with at least 6 micrograms obtained per sample. The percentages of naive CD45RAhigh/CD27high T cells were determined by flow cytometry on a PBMC aliquot from every donor. The receptor library was made with 5' RACE. The instrument was an Illumina HiSeq 2500. A second PCR of about 6 to 12 cycles was performed with a sample-barcoded 5' primer and a J-beta primer mix. A unique molecular identifier was introduced onto each TCR beta cDNA molecule by a template-switch 5' adaptor carrying 12 random nucleotides. At least 2.5 million CDR3-containing paired-end reads were obtained from each sample. The Mint cDNA synthesis kit, primed by a TRBC-specific oligonucleotide, was used to synthesize first-strand cDNA from all RNA. Following uracil-DNA glycosylase treatment, all cDNA underwent a first 18-cycle PCR with the universal primers M1SS and BC2_uni_R. The study's processing was this. Normalization of each sample was performed by random selection of 1 million high-quality reads, each carrying a distinct molecular identifier. Reads with shared molecular identifiers were discarded instead of being binned into consensus sequences. MiTCR, set to a Q25 quality threshold and the strictest error-elimination algorithm, was used for CDR3 identification, clonotype clustering and error correction. A nonparametric unseen species model using Euler transformation provided a lower-bound estimate of total TCR beta diversity. TCRdb ran its own pipeline on the public reads, namely fastp trimming at Q25 and MiXCR clone calling, and kept in-frame beta chains. A single entry per CDR3 protein holds the most common genes and DNA from its merged rows. In this record, the V and J calls reflect TCRdb's handling and not the investigators' own analysis. The sample profile shows roughly 830,000 distinct CDR3 sequences; 55% to 65% of them were found once. Jointly, the top ten make up 25% to 30% of the sample.

From a lookup of the germline V gene, CDR1 and CDR2 are SNHLY and FYNNEI. From cysteine to phenylalanine, the CDR3 is 17 amino acids long. Of all the DNA, just the CDR3 is kept, 51 bases in frame from base 1. Trimming removed 5 bases from V and 8 bases from J; the gene matches leave 16 bases unexplained. This clonotype is a singleton in its sample. No antigen is known for it. Per-base quality was not reported, and no clone a single base away is much larger than it. This receptor was taken from a man in his thirties or forties in good health. The sample comprised blood. The rearrangement joined TRBV2 to TRBJ1-2; TRBD1 lines up with 11 middle nucleotides. The DNA sequence is TGTGCCAGCAGTCAAGACCCCGGGACAGGGGGAGCGAGGGGCTACACCTTC. This encodes CASSQDPGTGGARGYTF.